This T cell receptor beta chain was observed in a study of T-cell memory formation after mild COVID-19. Whole-study results and caveats: Memory sampled before infection contained some responding clones, suggesting cross-reactive memory joined.

This clonotype was seen a few times. The antigen is unknown. Looked up from germline, CDR1 is SQVTM and CDR2 is ANQGSEA. V shed 5 bases and J shed 0 bases, with 8 bases lying between them. The length of the CDR3 is 13 residues. From 5'RACE with constant-segment primers came TCR alpha and TCR beta cDNA libraries that carried sample barcodes and UMIs. MiXCR was run by TCRdb on the 5' RACE reads, yielding one entry per CDR3 protein. The sample holds around 250,000 distinct CDR3 sequences; about a sixth are singletons and the top ten take 20% to 25%. The source is a man aged 18 to 30 who had mild COVID-19 (a few samples of this study predate the infection). Cell type and time point are not known. This chain connects TRBV29-1 to TRBJ1-3, with D perhaps matching TRBD1 (6 bases). The sample consisted of PBMCs or a T cell subset sorted from them (not recorded which). The CDR3 spells CSVKGGSGNTIYF. The CDR3 DNA sequence: TGCAGCGTTAAGGGGGGCTCTGGAAACACCATATATTTT.